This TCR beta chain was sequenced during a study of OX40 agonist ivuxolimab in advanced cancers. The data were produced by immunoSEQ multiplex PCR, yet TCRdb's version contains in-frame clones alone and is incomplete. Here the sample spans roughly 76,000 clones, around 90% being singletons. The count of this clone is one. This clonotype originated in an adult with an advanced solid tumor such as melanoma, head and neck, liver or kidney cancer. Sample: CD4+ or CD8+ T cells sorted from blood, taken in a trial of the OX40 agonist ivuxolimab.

DNA for the CDR3: TGTGCCAGCACCCTGGGGGGACAGGGTGAGACCCAGTACTTC. Translated: CASTLGGQGETQYF. V is TRBV7-8 and J is TRBJ2-5; 9 positions agree with TRBD1. Germline lookup yields CDR1 SGHVS and CDR2 FQNEAQ. With V trimmed by 7 bases and J by 5 bases, 8 bases remained unmatched. The CDR3 runs 14 residues.